This TCR beta chain emerged from a study of T cells in Graves' hyperthyroidism and ophthalmopathy. Study-level points and caveats: Blood samples included most of the expanded thyroid clonotypes exceeding 0.001.

Authors of the study amplified TCR beta CDR3 regions from RNA transcripts. The TCR CDR3 was amplified in a first-round RT-PCR using the HTBI primer set. TCRdb redid the calling of the multiplex PCR reads with MiXCR, one entry per CDR3 protein. The repertoire consists of about 720,000 distinct CDR3 sequences, with about 17% occurring once and the leading ten covering around 7.7%. This clonotype was picked up one time. Its antigen is still unknown. Patients were excluded for uncontrolled infection, other autoimmune disease, pregnancy or lactation. The study based diagnoses on clinical symptoms, serum thyroxine and TRAb, thyroid ultrasound and orbital computed tomography. The germline V gene has CDR1 SGHTA and CDR2 FQGNSA. V lost 5 bases and J lost 7, with 11 bases in between. There are 12 residues in the CDR3.

Sample: blood. The sequence was collected from a man younger than 35 with Graves' hyperthyroidism. The chain couples TRBV7-2 to TRBJ1-1; the D is unclear. The CDR3: CASSRTLDEAFF. The DNA for the CDR3 is TGTGCCAGCAGCCGGACTCTTGATGAAGCTTTCTTT.